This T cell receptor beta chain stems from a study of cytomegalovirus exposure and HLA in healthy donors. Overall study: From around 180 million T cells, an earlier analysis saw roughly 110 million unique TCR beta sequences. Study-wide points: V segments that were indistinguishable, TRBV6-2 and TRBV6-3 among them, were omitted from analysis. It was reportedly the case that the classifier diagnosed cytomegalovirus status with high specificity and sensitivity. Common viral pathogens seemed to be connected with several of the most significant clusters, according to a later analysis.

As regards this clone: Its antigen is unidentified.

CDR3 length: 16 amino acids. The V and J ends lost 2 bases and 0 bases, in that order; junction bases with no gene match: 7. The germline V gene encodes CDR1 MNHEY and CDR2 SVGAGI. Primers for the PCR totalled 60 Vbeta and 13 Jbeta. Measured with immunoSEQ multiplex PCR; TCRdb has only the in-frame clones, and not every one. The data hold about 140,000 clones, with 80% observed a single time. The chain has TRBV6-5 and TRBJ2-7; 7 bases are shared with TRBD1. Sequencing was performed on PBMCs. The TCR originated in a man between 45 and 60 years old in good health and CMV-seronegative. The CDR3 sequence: CASSYIGGLSSYEQYF. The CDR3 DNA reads TGTGCCAGCAGTTACATAGGGGGCCTAAGCTCCTACGAGCAGTACTTC.